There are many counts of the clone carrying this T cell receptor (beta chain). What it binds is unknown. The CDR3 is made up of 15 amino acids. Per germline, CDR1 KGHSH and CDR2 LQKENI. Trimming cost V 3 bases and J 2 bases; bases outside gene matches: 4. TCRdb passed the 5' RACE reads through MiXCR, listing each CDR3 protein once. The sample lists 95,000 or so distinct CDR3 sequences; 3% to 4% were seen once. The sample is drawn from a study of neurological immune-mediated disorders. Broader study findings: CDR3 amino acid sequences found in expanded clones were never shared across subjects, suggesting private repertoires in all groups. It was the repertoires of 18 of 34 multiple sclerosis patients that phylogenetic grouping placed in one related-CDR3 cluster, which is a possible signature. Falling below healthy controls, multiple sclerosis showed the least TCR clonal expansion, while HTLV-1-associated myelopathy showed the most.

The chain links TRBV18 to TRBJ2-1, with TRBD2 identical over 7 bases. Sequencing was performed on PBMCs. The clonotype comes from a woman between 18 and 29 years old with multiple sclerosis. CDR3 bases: TGTGCCAGCTCACCGAGGACTAGGACCTACAATGAGCAGTTCTTC. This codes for CASSPRTRTYNEQFF.